The 14 T cell receptor beta chains reported below all come from one sample, sequenced in a study of T cell repertoires in cytomegalovirus infection. TCRdb recomputed calls from the reads with MiXCR, one row per CDR3 protein. This table holds about 400,000 distinct CDR3 sequences, around a sixth found once. The sample consisted of PBMCs. Receptors originate from a human donor in good health (CMV status not recorded). Some clones in this sample may be carry-over from other donors' samples.

The rearrangement links TRBV5-6 to TRBJ2-7, with D perhaps TRBD2 (6 bases). The CDR3 is 12 amino acids. In germline, CDR1 is SGHDT, CDR2 YYEEEE. V dropped 7 bases and J dropped 1 base, with 9 bases sitting between them. The CDR3: CASDAGSYEQYF. In DNA, the CDR3 is TGTGCCAGCGACGCGGGGTCCTACGAGCAGTACTTC.

This clonotype was seen a handful of times. The CDR3, as DNA: TGTGCCAGCAGCCCCCCGGGATTGAAAGGATTCTTC. Residues: CASSPPGLKGFF. The chain has TRBV7-9 and TRBJ2-1, with D perhaps matching TRBD2 (5 bases). Germline V CDR1 and CDR2: SEHNR, FQNEAQ (reference sequence). V was trimmed by 5 bases and J by 16 bases, leaving 18 bases between them. The CDR3 length is 12 residues.

This clonotype has just a few counts. The chain employs TRBV20-1 and TRBJ1-4; D ambiguous. The CDR3 length is 13 residues. Germline assignment: CDR1 DFQATT and CDR2 SNEGSKA (reference sequence). The V end was cut by 5 bases, the J end by 7 bases, with 14 bases between. As DNA, the CDR3 is TGCAGTGCTCCGAACCCCCGCGGTGAAAAACTGTTTTTT. This encodes CSAPNPRGEKLFF.

In its sample, this clonotype was seen a few times. The chain is built from TRBV4-3 and TRBJ1-3; D is unresolved. CDR3 length: 16 residues. Germline V gene sequence: CDR1 LGHNA, CDR2 YSLEER. The V end was cut by 1 base, the J end by 0 bases, with 10 bases between. The CDR3, as DNA: TGCGCCAGCAGCCAAGGTCCTCCCCTCTCTGGAAACACCATATATTTT. This codes for CASSQGPPLSGNTIYF.

V and J are TRBV10-3 and TRBJ2-2; unclear D gene. Germline V gene sequence: CDR1 ENHRY, CDR2 SYGVKD. Deletions cut 4 bases from V and 0 bases from J, with 3 bases between. The CDR3 has 13 amino acids. CDR3 DNA: TGTGCCATCAGTGCGCCGAACACCGGGGAGCTGTTTTTT. It encodes CAISAPNTGELFF.

The sample holds a few counts of this clonotype. The V gene is TRBV20-1, the J gene TRBJ1-2; weak D call: TRBD1 (5 bases). The CDR3 length is 15 residues. V was cut by 0 bases and J by 5 bases, with 16 bases left in between. Germline CDR1 and CDR2: DFQATT and SNEGSKA (reference sequence). The CDR3, as DNA: TGCAGTGCTAGAGATCCGGCAGGGTCCAATTATGGCTACACCTTC. Protein sequence: CSARDPAGSNYGYTF.

The chain is built from TRBV7-2 and TRBJ2-6; D is undetermined. The V gene's germline CDR1 is SGHTA and CDR2 FQGNSA. V was trimmed by 5 bases and J by 3 bases, leaving 8 bases between them. The CDR3 contains 14 residues. The DNA of the CDR3 is TGTGCCAGCAGCCGAAAGCATGGGGCCAACGTCCTGACTTTC. Protein sequence: CASSRKHGANVLTF.

The table lists this clonotype with many counts. The chain recombines TRBV7-6 with TRBJ2-2, with D uncertain. This CDR3 spans 13 amino acids. Trimming took 1 base from V and 8 from J, leaving 8 bases between them. In germline, CDR1 is SGHVS, CDR2 FNYEAQ. CDR3 coding DNA: TGTGCCAGCAGCTTAGTCCCGGAAGGGGAGCTGTTTTTT. Translated, it gives CASSLVPEGELFF.

This clonotype was counted only a few times. J is TRBJ1-3 and V is TRBV7-6; TRBD1 agrees at 8 bases. Losses at the gene ends were 0 bases for V and 7 bases for J; bases not matched to a gene: 14. CDR3 length: 18 amino acids. The germline CDR1 and CDR2 sequences are SGHVS and FNYEAQ. CDR3 in amino acids: CASSLALFRGPGWNTIYF. The CDR3 DNA is TGTGCCAGCAGCTTAGCGCTATTCAGGGGGCCTGGCTGGAACACCATATATTTT.

Ten or more counts support this clonotype. The chain links TRBV7-2 to TRBJ2-3; a weak D match, TRBD2 (7 bases). CDR1 is SGHTA and CDR2 is FQGNSA in the germline V gene. CDR3 length: 14 amino acids. V was shortened by 2 bases and J by 6 bases, with 12 bases between the two germline ends. The CDR3 nucleotides are TGTGCCAGCAGCTTATCGGGGGGCAAGGATACGCAGTATTTT. Translation gives CASSLSGGKDTQYF.

In this sample, this clonotype turned up a few times. This chain uses TRBV15 with TRBJ2-1, with no clear D. Trimming pared 1 base from V and 6 bases from J, leaving 10 bases between. The CDR3 spans 14 residues. Germline lookup yields CDR1 LNHNV and CDR2 YYDKDF (reference sequence). The CDR3 sequence: CATSRVPESNEQFF. CDR3 DNA sequence: TGTGCCACCAGCAGAGTTCCTGAATCCAATGAGCAGTTCTTC.

The sample holds many counts of this clonotype. This rearrangement joins TRBV7-2 to TRBJ2-5, with a tentative D call TRBD2 (7 bases). Per germline, CDR1 SGHTA and CDR2 FQGNSA. Trimming cost V 1 base and J 2 bases, with 17 bases left between them. This CDR3 has 17 amino acids. The CDR3 sequence: CASSLGRGGPSQETQYF. CDR3 bases: TGTGCCAGCAGCTTAGGAAGGGGGGGGCCATCTCAAGAGACCCAGTACTTC.

This clonotype was detected only a few times. The rearrangement uses TRBV18 and TRBJ1-4; possibly TRBD1 for D (5 bases). V was cut by 6 bases and J by 7 bases, with 9 bases left in between. The CDR3 is 12 amino acids. Looked up from germline, CDR1 is KGHSH and CDR2 is LQKENI. The chain's CDR3 is CASSRTSEKLFF. CDR3 DNA sequence: TGTGCCAGCTCCCGGACAAGTGAAAAACTGTTTTTT.

Details on this clonotype: One end of the junction is discordant with germline, which a read error may explain. This chain links TRBV6-2 or TRBV6-3 with TRBJ2-1; D unresolved. Germline-derived CDR1 and CDR2 are MNHEY and SVGEGT. This CDR3 has 12 residues. The DNA of the CDR3 is TGTGCCAGCAGTTCCTTCTACAATGAGCGGTTCTTC. Translated: CASSSFYNERFF.